The 29 T cell receptor beta chains in this list originate from one sample, sequenced in a study of early T cells in non-severe SARS-CoV-2 infection. TCRdb reprocessed the 5' RACE reads via MiXCR and lists one record per CDR3 protein. The profile shows about 61,000 distinct CDR3 sequences, approximately 10% of them singletons. The sample was whole blood. These receptors were taken from an adult who was a healthcare worker with PCR-confirmed SARS-CoV-2 infection or an uninfected control (not recorded which).

This clonotype has a count of ten or more. The chain has TRBV9 and TRBJ2-1; 8 bases line up with TRBD1. V shed 4 bases and J 0 bases; nucleotides not matched to a gene: 3. This CDR3 comprises 15 residues. Germline-derived CDR1 and CDR2 are SGDLS and YYNGEE. CDR3 residues: CASSIQGDSYNEQFF. CDR3 nucleotides: TGTGCCAGCAGCATACAGGGGGACTCCTACAATGAGCAGTTCTTC.

The chain links TRBV12-5 to TRBJ2-3, with TRBD1 matching 7 bases. Trimming cost V 3 bases and J 6 bases; bases outside gene matches: 6. Germline V gives CDR1 LGHNT, CDR2 FRNRAP. The CDR3 runs to 14 residues. The CDR3 nucleotides are TGTGCTAGTGGTTTAGGAACAGGGGAGGATACGCAGTATTTT. Amino acid sequence: CASGLGTGEDTQYF.

The V and J genes are TRBV19 and TRBJ1-5, with unresolved D. CDR1 LNHDA and CDR2 SQIVND come from the germline V gene (reference sequence). The CDR3 is made up of 16 amino acids. Between the trimmed V and J ends, which lost 3 bases and 4 bases, there was a span of 16 bases. CDR3 in amino acids: CASSIPTQQVNQPQHF. In nucleotides, the CDR3 is TGTGCCAGTAGTATCCCAACTCAGCAGGTTAATCAGCCCCAGCATTTT.

This clonotype was picked up many times. The chain combines TRBV21-1 with TRBJ2-2; the listed D gene, TRBD1, was not tested against the DNA. TRBV21-1 is marked as a pseudogene. This CDR3 has 17 residues. The CDR3 loop reads CASSTVRQGGNTGELFF. CDR3 nucleotides: TGTGCCAGCAGCACGGTTCGACAGGGCGGGAACACCGGGGAGCTGTTTTTT.

In its sample, this clonotype was seen many times. This sequence joins TRBV12-3 or TRBV12-4 and TRBJ1-6; no definite D call. This CDR3 region has 15 residues. Deletions cut 5 bases from V and 4 bases from J, with 12 bases between. The CDR3 region is CASSLRRPYNSPLHF. Written as DNA, the CDR3 is TGTGCCAGCAGTCTTAGACGGCCTTATAATTCACCCCTCCACTTT.

The V call is TRBV12-5, the J call TRBJ1-4; TRBD1 is a possible D gene (6 bases). V was pared by 2 bases and J by 5 bases, with 12 bases between. The CDR3 is made up of 15 amino acids. Germline V gene sequence: CDR1 LGHNT, CDR2 FRNRAP. CDR3 in DNA: TGTGCTAGTGGTTTGCCAGGGGCGGAAAATGAAAAACTGTTTTTT. Protein: CASGLPGAENEKLFF.

This clonotype was seen repeatedly, ten times or more. This chain connects TRBV12-3 or TRBV12-4 to TRBJ1-3; maybe TRBD1 (5 bases). V gave up 5 bases and J gave up 2 bases, with 10 bases separating them. There are 14 residues in the CDR3. CDR3 loop: CASSETGAGNTIYF. The CDR3 DNA follows: TGTGCCAGCAGTGAAACAGGTGCTGGAAACACCATATATTTT.

The chain has TRBV10-3 and TRBJ1-5; D is unclear. Germline values: CDR1 ENHRY, CDR2 SYGVKD. The CDR3 is made up of 14 amino acids. The ends were cut back, 3 bases at V and 6 bases at J, with 12 bases in the middle. The CDR3, as DNA: TGTGCCATCAGTGAATCCGGGAAGAGTCAGCCCCAGCATTTT. Encoded protein: CAISESGKSQPQHF.

The genes are TRBV10-3 and TRBJ1-1, with TRBD1 matching 7 bases. Germline CDR1 ENHRY, CDR2 SYGVKD. Trimming at V came to 5 bases and at J to 6 bases, leaving 3 bases not matched to a gene. The CDR3 loop spans 12 amino acids. The DNA for the CDR3 is TGTGCCATCAGTCCGACAGGGCCTGAAGCTTTCTTT. The encoded protein is CAISPTGPEAFF.

At least ten counts were recorded for this clonotype. The V gene is TRBV5-1, the J gene TRBJ2-6; D is perhaps TRBD1 (5 bases). The germline V gene has CDR1 SGHRS and CDR2 YFSETQ. V gave up 4 bases and J gave up 0 bases, with 14 bases separating them. The CDR3 has 17 residues. The CDR3 bases are TGCGCCAGCAGCGATATGACAGCCACCTCTGGGGCCAACGTCCTGACTTTC. Translated: CASSDMTATSGANVLTF.

V and J are TRBV18 and TRBJ1-1; D might be TRBD1 (5 bases). V lost 4 bases to trimming and J lost 0 bases, with 9 bases between them. Germline CDR1 and CDR2: KGHSH and LQKENI. The CDR3 has 14 amino acids. CDR3 sequence: CASSQGWMNTEAFF. CDR3 DNA sequence: TGTGCCAGCTCACAGGGGTGGATGAACACTGAAGCTTTCTTT.

This clonotype was recorded at least ten times. This sequence joins TRBV18 and TRBJ1-2; 11 nucleotides line up with TRBD1. With 3 bases clipped from V and 11 bases from J, the junction kept 17 bases outside the gene matches. CDR3 length: 17 residues. CDR1 KGHSH and CDR2 LQKENI come from the germline V gene. Written as DNA, the CDR3 is TGTGCCAGCTCACCGACCGGGACAGGGGGTATTATCCAGCTGTACACCTTC. Translated, it gives CASSPTGTGGIIQLYTF.

The chain has TRBV7-8 and TRBJ1-1; TRBD1 aligns across 8 bases. Germline V CDR1 and CDR2: SGHVS, FQNEAQ. This CDR3 region has 13 residues. With V trimmed by 5 bases and J by 4 bases, 3 bases remained unmatched. The CDR3 region is CASSQGASTEAFF. The CDR3 DNA sequence: TGTGCCAGCAGCCAGGGGGCAAGCACTGAAGCTTTCTTT. Variable domain in full (rest from reference TRBV7-8 and TRBJ1-1): GAGVSQSPRYKVAKRGQDVALRCDPISGHVSLFWYQQALGQGPEFLTYFQNEAQLDKSGLPSDRFFAERPEGSVSTLKIQRTQQEDSAVYLCASSQGASTEAFFGQGTRLTVV.

The V and J genes are TRBV6-1 and TRBJ2-3; a weak D match, TRBD2 (7 bases). V was pared by 7 bases and J by 3 bases, with 14 bases between. Germline V gene sequence: CDR1 MNHNS, CDR2 SASEGT. This CDR3 spans 14 amino acids. The CDR3 loop is CASNLGRGTDTQYF. CDR3 DNA: TGTGCCAGCAACTTAGGGAGGGGGACAGATACGCAGTATTTT.

The chain uses TRBV5-5 and TRBJ1-4; 10 bases are a match to TRBD1. CDR1 and CDR2 (germline): SGHKS, YYEKEE (reference sequence). J was trimmed by 2 bases and V by 3 bases; bases with no gene match: 7. This CDR3 region has 17 residues. CDR3 loop: CASSSRTGGSTNEKLFF. CDR3 nucleotides: TGTGCCAGCAGCTCGCGGACAGGGGGATCCACTAATGAAAAACTGTTTTTT. Combining the CDR3 with reference TRBV5-5 and TRBJ1-4 gives the whole variable domain DAGVTQSPTHLIKTRGQQVTLRCSPISGHKSVSWYQQVLGQGPQFIFQYYEKEERGRGNFPDRFSARQFPNYSSELNVNALLLGDSALYLCASSSRTGGSTNEKLFFGSGTQLSVL.

This chain joins TRBV12-3 or TRBV12-4 and TRBJ1-3; possible D gene TRBD1, 5 bases. This CDR3 contains 16 residues. V gave up 6 bases and J gave up 5 bases, with 20 bases separating them. As DNA, the CDR3 is TGTGCCAGCAGGCCCCTTGGGACGGGAGCACGAAACACCATATATTTT. It encodes CASRPLGTGARNTIYF.

This clonotype was picked up a small number of times. This chain uses TRBV6-6 with TRBJ1-1, with TRBD1 matching over 8 bases. The CDR3 spans 16 residues. CDR1 MNHNY and CDR2 SVGAGI come from the germline V gene (reference sequence). V lost 6 bases to trimming and J lost 1 base; unmatched junction nucleotides: 10. The CDR3 DNA reads as TGTGCCAGCAGGAGGGCCCTGGGACAGGCGAACACTGAAGCTTTCTTT. Protein sequence: CASRRALGQANTEAFF.

This clonotype has just a few counts. The rearrangement joins TRBV10-3 to TRBJ1-5; 8 bases agree with TRBD1. The J segment lost 11 bases and the V segment lost 5 bases, leaving 2 bases of the junction unmatched. This CDR3 is 11 amino acids long. CDR1 is ENHRY, CDR2 SYGVKD, per germline. CDR3 in amino acids: CAISSGQAQHF. DNA for the CDR3: TGTGCCATCAGTTCGGGACAGGCCCAGCATTTT.

The chain links TRBV6-5 to TRBJ2-7; 8 positions match TRBD1. The V gene's germline CDR1 is MNHEY and CDR2 SVGAGI. CDR3 length: 15 amino acids. With 6 bases clipped from V and 2 bases from J, the junction kept 9 bases outside the gene matches. CDR3 in amino acids: CASSPGQGQPYEQYV. The CDR3 coding sequence is TGTGCCAGCAGCCCCGGACAGGGACAACCCTACGAGCAGTACGTC.

At least ten counts were recorded for this clonotype. The CDR3: CASSYSSLNTGELFF. The CDR3 bases are TGTGCCAGCAGTTACTCATCTCTAAACACCGGGGAGCTGTTTTTT. The chain employs TRBV6-5 and TRBJ2-2; D is ambiguous. The CDR3 covers 15 residues. V shed 0 bases and J shed 2 bases, with 7 bases lying between them. Germline values: CDR1 MNHEY, CDR2 SVGAGI.

This clonotype has just a few counts. The chain carries TRBV12-3 or TRBV12-4 and TRBJ2-3; D perhaps matches TRBD1 (6 bases). Deletions cut 2 bases from V and 4 bases from J, with 16 bases between. This CDR3 is built from 16 residues. This chain's CDR3 is CASSLNPPWGPDTQYF. The CDR3 nucleotides read TGTGCCAGCAGTTTAAACCCCCCCTGGGGGCCAGATACGCAGTATTTT.

This clonotype was seen a few times. This rearrangement joins TRBV10-2 to TRBJ2-3; 11 nucleotides agree with TRBD1. Losses at the gene ends were 8 bases for V and 6 bases for J; bases not matched to a gene: 13. Per the germline V gene, CDR1 is WSHSY and CDR2 is SAAADI. The CDR3 has 16 residues. CDR3 nucleotides: TGCGCCAGCGGCCCGGGGGGACAGGGGGGAGGTGATACGCAGTATTTT. It specifies CASGPGGQGGGDTQYF.

The J gene is TRBJ1-1, the V gene TRBV3-1; D might be TRBD1 (5 bases). The ends were cut back, 1 base at V and 6 bases at J, with 9 bases in the middle. The CDR3 length is 13 residues. CDR1 and CDR2 from the germline V gene are LGHDT and YNNKEL (reference sequence). The chain's CDR3 is CASSQGRVAEAFF. CDR3 sequence (DNA): TGTGCCAGCAGCCAAGGCAGGGTAGCTGAAGCTTTCTTT. The whole variable domain, remainder taken from reference TRBV3-1 and TRBJ1-1, is DTAVSQTPKYLVTQMGNDKSIKCEQNLGHDTMYWYKQDSKKFLKIMFSYNNKELIINETVPNRFSPKSPDKAHLNLHINSLELGDSAVYFCASSQGRVAEAFFGQGTRLTVV.

The sample holds a few counts of this clonotype. V gene TRBV5-1 combines with J gene TRBJ1-2; D ambiguous. Germline V CDR1 and CDR2: SGHRS, YFSETQ. The CDR3 length is 12 residues. Trimming took off 4 bases at V and 3 bases at J, with 7 bases between the two ends. CDR3 sequence: CASSQGHYGYTF. CDR3 bases: TGCGCCAGCAGCCAAGGTCACTATGGCTACACCTTC.

This clonotype was seen at least ten times. The chain combines TRBV28 with TRBJ2-1, with 11 bases fitting TRBD2. The CDR3 length is 15 residues. Germline CDR1 is MDHEN and CDR2 is SYDVKM. With 5 bases clipped from V and 7 bases from J, the junction kept 7 bases outside the gene matches. The CDR3 nucleotides are TGTGCCAGCAGTCCTCGGACTAGCGGGCGGAATGAGCAGTTCTTC. Its translation is CASSPRTSGRNEQFF. The variable domain in full, completed from reference TRBV28 and TRBJ2-1, reads DVKVTQSSRYLVKRTGEKVFLECVQDMDHENMFWYRQDPGLGLRLIYFSYDVKMKEKGDIPEGYSVSREKKERFSLILESASTNQTSMYLCASSPRTSGRNEQFFGPGTRLTVL.

This clonotype was seen only a few times. The rearrangement uses TRBV6-7 and TRBJ2-7; D not resolved. TRBV6-7 is classed as an ORF, of uncertain function. CDR3 length: 11 residues. V lost 4 bases and J 3 bases, leaving 4 bases between the germline ends. DNA for the CDR3: TGTGCCAGCAGTTCTCTCTACGAGCAGTACGTC. Protein sequence: CASSSLYEQYV.

This clonotype was detected a few times. The chain couples TRBV12-3 or TRBV12-4 to TRBJ2-2, with TRBD2 matching over 10 bases. The length of the CDR3 is 16 residues. The J segment lost 6 bases and the V segment lost 7 bases, leaving 11 bases of the junction unmatched. CDR3 bases: TGTGCCAGCACCCCAGGGAGGCTAGCGGGGGCCGGGGAGCTGTTTTTT. This gives the protein CASTPGRLAGAGELFF.

The chain combines TRBV2 with TRBJ1-6; D remains unclear. V was trimmed by 2 bases and J by 1 base, leaving 9 bases between them. Germline CDR1 is SNHLY and CDR2 is FYNNEI. This CDR3 is built from 16 residues. The CDR3 sequence: CASSEMLPSYNSPLHF. The DNA of the CDR3 is TGTGCCAGCAGTGAAATGCTCCCGTCCTATAATTCACCCCTCCACTTT. Filled out from reference TRBV2 and TRBJ1-6, the complete variable domain reads EPEVTQTPSHQVTQMGQEVILRCVPISNHLYFYWYRQILGQKVEFLVSFYNNEISEKSEIFDDQFSVERPDGSNFTLKIRSTKLEDSAMYFCASSEMLPSYNSPLHFGNGTRLTVT.

This clonotype has a count of ten or more. The chain employs TRBV12-3 or TRBV12-4 and TRBJ2-1, with D possibly matching TRBD2 (5 bases). This CDR3 is 14 amino acids long. V was clipped by 7 bases and J by 6 bases, with 16 bases between them. Here the CDR3 DNA reads TGTGCCAGCACTCTTACTAGACCGGTCAATGAGCAGTTCTTC. Residues: CASTLTRPVNEQFF.